Listed below are T cell receptor beta chains from one sample, sequenced in a study of blood T cell repertoires in COVID-19. The method was immunoSEQ multiplex PCR; TCRdb's version includes in-frame clones alone and lacks a portion of them. The data show more than 20,000 clones, with approximately 80% seen just once and roughly 16% held by the top ten. The material sequenced was peripheral blood. These receptors were collected from a man older than 75 with active or convalescent COVID-19. CDR3s include the opening cysteine and the closing phenylalanine or tryptophan. A D gene is named only where the DNA matches it firmly. Size tells how often a clone was seen (once, few, many) or the class of an expanded clone, and some rows leave it out.

j_call d_call clone_size v_call cdr3_aa cdr3_nt
TRBJ2-5 TRBD1 . TRBV7-2 CASSLDRAQETQYF TGTGCCAGCAGCTTGGACAGGGCCCAAGAGACCCAGTACTTC
TRBJ2-6 TRBD1 . TRBV28 CASSPRDSYLSGANVLTF TGTGCCAGCAGTCCCCGGGACAGTTACCTCTCTGGGGCCAACGTCCTGACTTTC
TRBJ2-2 TRBD2 . TRBV2 CASSERGRTAGGNTGELFF TGTGCCAGCAGTGAACGGGGCCGAACAGCGGGAGGGAACACCGGGGAGCTGTTTTTT
TRBJ1-1 . . TRBV28 CASNPTGIIRTEAFF TGTGCCAGCAACCCCACAGGTATTATTAGGACTGAAGCTTTCTTT
TRBJ2-7 TRBD1 . TRBV9 CASSEQGWQDEQYF TGTGCCAGCAGCGAACAGGGGTGGCAGGACGAGCAGTACTTC
TRBJ1-1 TRBD1 . TRBV2 CASRVGQGVMNTEAFF TGTGCCAGCAGGGTTGGACAGGGGGTGATGAACACTGAAGCTTTCTTT
TRBJ1-6 . . TRBV28 CAISRQHNSPLHF TGTGCCATCTCCAGGCAGCATAATTCACCCCTCCACTTT
TRBJ1-2 . once TRBV6-5 CASSIQINYGYTF TGTGCCAGCAGTATTCAGATAAACTATGGCTACACCTTC
TRBJ1-1 TRBD1 . TRBV4-2 CASSQVIGQVNTEAFF TGTGCCAGCAGCCAAGTTATAGGACAGGTGAACACTGAAGCTTTCTTT
TRBJ2-7 . . TRBV7-7 CASSLAPAYEQYF TGTGCCAGCAGCTTGGCCCCAGCCTACGAGCAGTACTTC
TRBJ2-3 TRBD2 . TRBV19 CASTLAGGSDTQYF TGTGCCAGTACACTAGCGGGAGGATCGGATACGCAGTATTTT
TRBJ2-5 . few TRBV19 CASSIIFQETQYF TGTGCCAGTAGTATTATCTTCCAAGAGACCCAGTACTTC
TRBJ1-4 TRBD1 once TRBV28 CASSATGFRNEKLFF TGTGCCAGCAGCGCGACAGGGTTTCGCAATGAAAAACTGTTTTTT
TRBJ2-1 . . TRBV5-5 CASSPEDRNNEQFF TGTGCCAGCAGCCCTGAGGACAGAAACAATGAGCAGTTCTTC
TRBJ1-5 . . TRBV5-1 CASSLDPGRYQPQHF TGCGCCAGCAGCTTGGATCCAGGGCGATATCAGCCCCAGCATTTT
TRBJ2-2 . . TRBV10-3 CAISESTGHLTGELFF TGTGCCATCAGTGAGTCTACAGGACACCTAACCGGGGAGCTGTTTTTT
TRBJ2-3 TRBD1 . TRBV19 CASSMPRDSSDTQYF TGTGCCAGTAGTATGCCCCGGGACAGTAGCGATACGCAGTATTTT
TRBJ2-7 TRBD1 once TRBV7-9 CASSPIWDRVNYEQYF TGTGCCAGCAGCCCTATCTGGGACAGGGTTAATTACGAGCAGTACTTC
TRBJ2-2 TRBD1 . TRBV9 CASSNYPGTGTTGELFF TGTGCCAGCAGCAACTACCCCGGGACAGGGACCACCGGGGAGCTGTTTTTT
TRBJ2-7 . . TRBV20-1 CSRGRGYEQYF TGCAGTCGCGGTCGGGGCTACGAGCAGTACTTC
TRBJ1-5 . . TRBV10-1 CASSESLNQPQHF TGCGCCAGCAGTGAGTCCTTGAATCAGCCCCAGCATTTT
TRBJ1-6 TRBD1 . TRBV15 CATSWTGVSYNSPLHF TGTGCCACCAGCTGGACAGGGGTCTCCTATAATTCACCCCTCCACTTT
TRBJ2-3 TRBD2 . TRBV10-2 CASRQAGYDTDTQYF TGCGCCAGCAGACAAGCGGGATATGATACAGATACGCAGTATTTT
TRBJ1-1 . . TRBV5-5 CASSRGGLRNTEAFF TGTGCCAGCAGCAGGGGGGGACTTAGGAACACTGAAGCTTTCTTT
TRBJ1-2 . . TRBV3-1/TRBV3-2 CASSGQPQGMGGYTF TGTGCCAGCAGCGGGCAGCCCCAGGGTATGGGAGGCTACACCTTC
TRBJ2-3 . . TRBV4-3 CASSQGGLGQDTDTQYF TGCGCCAGCAGCCAAGGGGGGCTGGGACAAGACACAGATACGCAGTATTTT
TRBJ2-2 . . TRBV29-1 CSVEEARWNTGELFF TGCAGCGTTGAAGAGGCTAGGTGGAACACCGGGGAGCTGTTTTTT
TRBJ1-3 TRBD1 few TRBV2 CASNSQGAGNTIYF TGTGCCAGCAACTCACAGGGGGCTGGAAACACCATATATTTT
TRBJ1-4 . . TRBV27 CASSSWTGNEKLFF TGTGCCAGCAGTTCCTGGACGGGGAATGAAAAACTGTTTTTT
TRBJ2-1 TRBD2 . TRBV14 CASSPTGTSGDHNEQFF TGTGCCAGCAGCCCAACAGGGACTAGCGGAGATCACAATGAGCAGTTCTTC
TRBJ2-7 . . TRBV7-8 CASGRRGPNYEQYF TGTGCCAGCGGCCGCCGTGGGCCCAACTACGAGCAGTACTTC
TRBJ1-2 TRBD1 . TRBV19 CASSKQGASIYGYTF TGTGCCAGTAGTAAACAGGGGGCGAGTATCTATGGCTACACCTTC
TRBJ1-2 TRBD1 . TRBV29-1 CSVHKSRDRVGGYTF TGCAGCGTCCATAAGTCCCGGGACAGAGTGGGAGGCTACACCTTC
TRBJ2-2 . . TRBV9 CASSVATGTGELFF TGTGCCAGCAGCGTAGCTACAGGGACCGGGGAGCTGTTTTTT
TRBJ2-4 TRBD1 . TRBV2 CASSEDRGPAKNIQYF TGTGCCAGCTCCGAGGACAGGGGGCCGGCCAAAAACATTCAGTACTTC
TRBJ2-2 . once TRBV24-1 CATRDTADGELFF TGTGCCACCAGGGACACGGCGGACGGGGAGCTGTTTTTT
TRBJ2-3 . . TRBV29-1 CSVRNSGKEDTQYF TGCAGCGTTCGTAATAGCGGAAAGGAAGATACGCAGTATTTT
TRBJ1-2 . once TRBV6-5 CASSSRDTLGYTF TGTGCCAGCAGTAGCCGGGACACCCTTGGCTACACCTTC
TRBJ2-5 . . TRBV7-9 CASSSTAYQETQYF TGTGCCAGCAGCTCGACAGCGTACCAAGAGACCCAGTACTTC
TRBJ1-1 . . TRBV4-3 CASSQEVADEAFF TGCGCCAGCAGCCAAGAGGTAGCAGATGAAGCTTTCTTT